This T cell receptor (beta chain) was documented in a study of response to subunit inactivated influenza vaccine (dated by TCRdb to the late 2010s). Looking at the study overall: Deep quantitative T cell receptor repertoire profiling was used in the study to track responses to a trivalent subunit inactivated influenza vaccine. Findings and caveats that apply to the study as a whole: According to the authors, only a limited number of new T cells may be recruited by each seasonal influenza vaccination.

This clonotype was picked up a small number of times. Its antigen is currently not known. Base-call qualities are not available, and no considerably larger clone is one nucleotide away. The protocol used for the library was RT-PCR. Data came from an Illumina HiSeq 2500. Using fastp trimming at Q25 and MiXCR clonotype assembly, TCRdb reanalyzed the public sequencing data and kept in-frame beta chains. Rows with a matching CDR3 protein are joined into one entry that keeps the most common DNA and genes. The sample table records over 750,000 distinct CDR3 sequences; 21% of these occur just once. Around 9.6% of the sample is held by the ten biggest clonotypes. The junction shows trimming of 6 bases on V and 1 base on J, plus 9 bases between the germline ends. Including the terminal cysteine and phenylalanine, the CDR3 comprises 13 residues. Only CDR3 DNA remains: 39 bases, in frame from the first base.

The TCR was taken from a man over 45 who received an inactivated influenza vaccine. Donor details come from another sample of the same person, matched by shared clones. Recombination joined TRBV12-3 or TRBV12-4 with TRBJ1-2, and perhaps TRBD1 as D gene, on 6 matching bases. The input for sequencing was PBMCs from blood, taken 5 days after vaccination. The CDR3 amino acid sequence is: CASRTDSNYGYTF. The nucleotide sequence reads as follows: TGTGCCAGCAGGACGGACAGTAACTATGGCTACACCTTC.